The following is a T cell receptor beta chain sequence with its context. This entry comes from a study of human thymus T cells. Repertoires were generated with immunoSEQ multiplex PCR, while TCRdb's copy carries only in-frame clones and drops some. The table records roughly 120,000 clones, about 94% of them present only once. Thymic samples were excised during corrective heart operations. This clonotype was sampled from a boy under two years old with a congenital heart defect but otherwise immunologically healthy. The specimen was thymus tissue.

The CDR3 bases are TGTGCCAGTACCCCTGGGACCGGGCAAGAGACCCAGTACTTC. Its protein is CASTPGTGQETQYF. J is TRBJ2-5 and V is TRBV19; perhaps D is TRBD1 or TRBD2 (5 bases each). Trimming stripped 7 bases from V and 2 bases from J, with 14 bases between. Looked up from germline, CDR1 is LNHDA and CDR2 is SQIVND (reference sequence). The CDR3 spans 14 residues.